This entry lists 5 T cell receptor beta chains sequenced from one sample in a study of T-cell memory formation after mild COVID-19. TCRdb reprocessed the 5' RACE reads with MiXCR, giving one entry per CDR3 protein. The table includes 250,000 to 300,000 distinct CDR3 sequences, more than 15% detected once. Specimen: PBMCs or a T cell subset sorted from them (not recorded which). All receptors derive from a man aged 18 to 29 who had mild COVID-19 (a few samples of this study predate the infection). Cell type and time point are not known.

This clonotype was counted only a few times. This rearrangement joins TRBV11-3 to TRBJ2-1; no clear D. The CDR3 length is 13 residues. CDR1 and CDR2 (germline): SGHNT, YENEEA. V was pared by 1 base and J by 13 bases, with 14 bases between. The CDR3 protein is CASSLVSGGDQFF. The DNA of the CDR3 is TGTGCCAGCAGCTTAGTTTCGGGCGGAGATCAGTTCTTC.

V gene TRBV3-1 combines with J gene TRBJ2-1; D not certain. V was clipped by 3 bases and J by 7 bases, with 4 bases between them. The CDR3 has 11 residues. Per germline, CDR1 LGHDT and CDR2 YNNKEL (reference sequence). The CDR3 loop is CASSQLNEQFF. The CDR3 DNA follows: TGTGCCAGCAGCCAGTTGAATGAGCAGTTCTTC.

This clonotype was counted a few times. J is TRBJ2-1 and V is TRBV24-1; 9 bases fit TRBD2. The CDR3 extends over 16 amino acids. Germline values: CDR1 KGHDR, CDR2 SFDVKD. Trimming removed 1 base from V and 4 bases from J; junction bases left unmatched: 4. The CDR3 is CATSDFSGGSYNEQFF. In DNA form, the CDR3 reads TGTGCCACCAGTGATTTCAGCGGGGGGTCGTACAATGAGCAGTTCTTC.

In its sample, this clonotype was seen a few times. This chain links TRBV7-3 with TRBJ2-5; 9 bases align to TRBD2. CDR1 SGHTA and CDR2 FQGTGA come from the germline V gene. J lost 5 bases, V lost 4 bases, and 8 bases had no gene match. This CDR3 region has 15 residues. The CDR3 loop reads CASSSTGLAGETQYF. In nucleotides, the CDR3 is TGTGCCAGCAGCTCCACGGGACTAGCAGGGGAGACCCAGTACTTC.

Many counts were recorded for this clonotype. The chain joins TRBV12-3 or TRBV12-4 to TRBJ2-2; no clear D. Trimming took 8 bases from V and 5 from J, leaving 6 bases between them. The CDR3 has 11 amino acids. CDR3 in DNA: TGTGCCAGCCGGTCGACCGGGGAGCTGTTTTTT. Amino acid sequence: CASRSTGELFF.